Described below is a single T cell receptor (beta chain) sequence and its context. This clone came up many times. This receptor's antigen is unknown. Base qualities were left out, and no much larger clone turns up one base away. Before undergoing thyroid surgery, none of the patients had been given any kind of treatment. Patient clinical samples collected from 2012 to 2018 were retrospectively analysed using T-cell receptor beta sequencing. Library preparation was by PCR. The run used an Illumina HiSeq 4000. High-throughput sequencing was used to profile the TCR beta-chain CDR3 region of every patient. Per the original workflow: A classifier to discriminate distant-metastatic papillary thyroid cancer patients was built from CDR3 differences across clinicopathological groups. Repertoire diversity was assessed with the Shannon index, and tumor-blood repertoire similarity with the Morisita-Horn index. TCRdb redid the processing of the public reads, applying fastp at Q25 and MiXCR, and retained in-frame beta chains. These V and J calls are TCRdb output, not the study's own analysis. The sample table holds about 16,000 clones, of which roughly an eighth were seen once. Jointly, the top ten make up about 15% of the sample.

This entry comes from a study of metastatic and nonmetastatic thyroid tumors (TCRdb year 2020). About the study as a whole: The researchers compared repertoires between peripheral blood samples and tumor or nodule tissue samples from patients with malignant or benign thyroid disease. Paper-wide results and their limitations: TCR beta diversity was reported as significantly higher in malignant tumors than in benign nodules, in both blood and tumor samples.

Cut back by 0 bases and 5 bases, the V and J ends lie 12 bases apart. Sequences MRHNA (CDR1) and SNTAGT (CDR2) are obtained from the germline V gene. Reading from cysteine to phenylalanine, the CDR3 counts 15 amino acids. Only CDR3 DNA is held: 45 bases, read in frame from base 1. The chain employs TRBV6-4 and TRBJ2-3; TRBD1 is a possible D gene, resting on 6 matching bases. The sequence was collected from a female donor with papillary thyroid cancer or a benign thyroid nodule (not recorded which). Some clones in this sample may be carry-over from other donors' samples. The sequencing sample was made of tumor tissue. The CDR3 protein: CASSDSAGAGDTQYF. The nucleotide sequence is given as TGTGCCAGCAGTGACTCGGCAGGGGCCGGAGATACGCAGTATTTT.